This entry lists 4 T cell receptor beta chains sequenced from one sample in a study of CD8+ T cells in alopecia areata. Treatment given: oral pan-JAK inhibitor, 5-10 mg twice daily. Once RNA had been extracted, it was reverse transcribed into cDNA to act as the sequencing template. Some clones are missing from TCRdb's copy, which holds only in-frame ones; the method was immunoSEQ multiplex PCR. This sample has 90,000 or so clones; 44% occur once, and the top ten carry 18%. Sequenced here: CD8+ T cells sorted from blood, sampled at week 24, from a patient treated with tofacitinib. These receptors originate from a human donor with alopecia areata.

The chain is built from TRBV30 and TRBJ2-1; 8 nucleotides match TRBD2. With V trimmed by 4 bases and J by 7 bases, 18 bases remained unmatched. The CDR3 totals 17 residues. Germline CDR1 and CDR2: GTSNPN and SVGIG (reference sequence). CDR3 bases: TGTGCCTGGAAGCCGGGGACTAGTAGCAGGCCTTTAAATGAGCAGTTCTTC. It is translated as CAWKPGTSSRPLNEQFF.

The V gene is TRBV27, the J gene TRBJ2-7; 7 bases line up with TRBD1. The junction had 9 bases not matched to a gene; V was cut back by 5 bases and J by 2 bases. Germline CDR1 is MNHEY and CDR2 is SMNVEV (reference sequence). This CDR3 contains 15 residues. The CDR3 protein is CASSIRGGATYEQYF. In DNA form, the CDR3 reads TGTGCCAGCAGTATAAGAGGGGGCGCGACCTACGAGCAGTACTTC.

The chain joins TRBV5-1 to TRBJ2-7, with TRBD1 identical over 7 bases. The germline V gene has CDR1 SGHRS and CDR2 YFSETQ. The CDR3 is 14 residues long. The junction had 14 bases not matched to a gene; V was cut back by 7 bases and J by 7 bases. The CDR3 coding sequence is TGCGCCAGCCGGGACAGTACGTCTTTTCAAGAGCAGTACTTC. The encoded protein is CASRDSTSFQEQYF.

In this sample, this clone turned up once. This chain uses TRBV4-1 with TRBJ2-7; D is possibly TRBD1 or TRBD2 (5 bases each). From germline, CDR1 is MGHRA and CDR2 YSYEKL. V lost 0 bases and J lost 4, with 13 bases in between. The CDR3 is made up of 15 amino acids. This CDR3 reads CASSQDRGDGYEQYF. The CDR3 region has the DNA TGCGCCAGCAGCCAAGATCGAGGGGACGGGTACGAGCAGTACTTC.